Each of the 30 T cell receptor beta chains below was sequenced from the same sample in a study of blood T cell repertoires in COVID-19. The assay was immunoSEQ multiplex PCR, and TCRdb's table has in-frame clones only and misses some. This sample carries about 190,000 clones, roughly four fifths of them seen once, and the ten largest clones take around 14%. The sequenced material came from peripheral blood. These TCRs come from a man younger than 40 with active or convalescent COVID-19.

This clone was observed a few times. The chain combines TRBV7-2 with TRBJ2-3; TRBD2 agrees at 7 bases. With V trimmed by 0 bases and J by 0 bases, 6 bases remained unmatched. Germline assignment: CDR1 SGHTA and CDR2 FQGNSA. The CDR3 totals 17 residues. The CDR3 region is CASSLAPSGPSTDTQYF. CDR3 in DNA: TGTGCCAGCAGCTTAGCTCCTAGCGGCCCTAGCACAGATACGCAGTATTTT.

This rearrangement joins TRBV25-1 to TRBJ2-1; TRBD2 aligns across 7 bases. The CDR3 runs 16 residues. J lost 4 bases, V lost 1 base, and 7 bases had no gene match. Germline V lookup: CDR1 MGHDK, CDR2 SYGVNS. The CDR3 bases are TGTGCCAGCAGTGAATCCAAGCGGGGTCCTTACAATGAGCAGTTCTTC. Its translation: CASSESKRGPYNEQFF.

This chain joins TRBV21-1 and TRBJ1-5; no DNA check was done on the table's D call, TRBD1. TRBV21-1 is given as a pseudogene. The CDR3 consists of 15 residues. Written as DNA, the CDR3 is TGTGCCAGCAGCAAAGGGGTGGCCAGGGCACAGCCCCAGCATTTT. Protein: CASSKGVARAQPQHF.

Written as DNA, the CDR3 is TGTGCCAGCAGCTTTGGCAGGGTGAGCACTGAAGCTTTCTTT. This translates into CASSFGRVSTEAFF. The chain recombines TRBV7-2 with TRBJ1-1; TRBD1 is a possible D gene (5 bases). V gave up 3 bases and J gave up 4 bases, with 12 bases separating them. The V gene's germline CDR1 is SGHTA and CDR2 FQGNSA. The CDR3 is 14 amino acids.

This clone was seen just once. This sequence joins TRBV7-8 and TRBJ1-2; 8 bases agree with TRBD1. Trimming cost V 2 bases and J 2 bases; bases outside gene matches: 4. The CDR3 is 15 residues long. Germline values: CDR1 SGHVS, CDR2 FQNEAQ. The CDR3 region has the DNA TGTGCCAGCAGCTTAACAGGGGGAGAGAACTATGGCTACACCTTC. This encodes CASSLTGGENYGYTF.

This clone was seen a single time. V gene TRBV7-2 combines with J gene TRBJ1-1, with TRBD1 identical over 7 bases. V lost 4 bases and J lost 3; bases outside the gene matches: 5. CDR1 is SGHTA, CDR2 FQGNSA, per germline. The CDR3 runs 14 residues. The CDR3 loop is CASSYRGGDTEAFF. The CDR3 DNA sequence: TGTGCCAGCAGCTACAGGGGCGGGGACACTGAAGCTTTCTTT. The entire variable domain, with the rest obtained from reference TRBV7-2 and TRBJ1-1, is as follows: GAGVSQSPSNKVTEKGKDVELRCDPISGHTALYWYRQSLGQGLEFLIYFQGNSAPDKSGLPSDRFSAERTGGSVSTLTIQRTQQEDSAVYLCASSYRGGDTEAFFGQGTRLTVV.

The CDR3 loop is CASSLRRENTEAFF. As DNA, the CDR3 is TGTGCCAGTAGTTTAAGACGGGAGAACACTGAAGCTTTCTTT. The chain is built from TRBV19 and TRBJ1-1; D gene unclear. CDR3 length equals 14 residues. The germline V gene encodes CDR1 LNHDA and CDR2 SQIVND (reference sequence). Trimming took 5 bases from V and 1 from J, leaving 11 bases between them.

The CDR3 here is CASWGGPDTQYF. The CDR3 bases are TGTGCCAGCTGGGGGGGGCCAGATACGCAGTATTTT. This rearrangement joins TRBV12-3 or TRBV12-4 to TRBJ2-3, with a tentative D call TRBD2 (7 bases). This CDR3 is 12 amino acids long. The V end lost 8 bases, the J end lost 4 bases, and 10 bases lay between the germline ends.

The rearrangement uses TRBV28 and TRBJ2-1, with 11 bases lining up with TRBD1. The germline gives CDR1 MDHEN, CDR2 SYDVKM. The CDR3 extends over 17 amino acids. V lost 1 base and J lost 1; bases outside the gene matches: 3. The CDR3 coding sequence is TGTGCCAGCAGTTTATACGGACAGGGGGCATCCTACAATGAGCAGTTCTTC. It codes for CASSLYGQGASYNEQFF.

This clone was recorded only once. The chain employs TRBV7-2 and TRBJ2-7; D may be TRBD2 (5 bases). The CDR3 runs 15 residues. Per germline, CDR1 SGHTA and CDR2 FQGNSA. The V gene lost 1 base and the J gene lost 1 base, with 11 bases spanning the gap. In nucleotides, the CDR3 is TGTGCCAGCAGCTTAGGAGGGATAGTATCCTACGAGCAGTACTTC. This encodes CASSLGGIVSYEQYF.

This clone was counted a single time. The chain's CDR3 is CASSSDRTSTDTQYF. CDR3 nucleotides: TGTGCCAGCAGCTCCGACCGGACTAGCACAGATACGCAGTATTTT. This chain connects TRBV6-5 to TRBJ2-3; tentatively, D is TRBD2 (5 bases). The ends were cut back, 6 bases at V and 0 bases at J, with 13 bases in the middle. Germline CDR1 is MNHEY and CDR2 is SVGAGI. The CDR3 contains 15 residues.

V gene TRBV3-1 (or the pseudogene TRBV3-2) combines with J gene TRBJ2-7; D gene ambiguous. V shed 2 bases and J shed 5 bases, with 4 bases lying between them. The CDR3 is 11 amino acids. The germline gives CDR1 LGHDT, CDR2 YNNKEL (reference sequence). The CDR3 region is CASSQSNEQYF. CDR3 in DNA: TGTGCCAGCAGCCAATCTAACGAGCAGTACTTC.

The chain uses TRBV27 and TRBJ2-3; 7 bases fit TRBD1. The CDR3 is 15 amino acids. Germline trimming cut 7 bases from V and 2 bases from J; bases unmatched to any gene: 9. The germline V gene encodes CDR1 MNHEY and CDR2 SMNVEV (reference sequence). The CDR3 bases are TGTGCCAGCACCTTGACAGGGCCCCCCACAGATACGCAGTATTTT. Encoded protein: CASTLTGPPTDTQYF.

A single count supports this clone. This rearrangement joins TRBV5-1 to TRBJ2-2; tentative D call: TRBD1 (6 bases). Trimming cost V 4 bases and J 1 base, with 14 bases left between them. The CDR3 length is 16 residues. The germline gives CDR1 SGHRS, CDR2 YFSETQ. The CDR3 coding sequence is TGCGCCAGCAGCCCGGTGGACAGAGTGAACACCGGGGAGCTGTTTTTT. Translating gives CASSPVDRVNTGELFF.

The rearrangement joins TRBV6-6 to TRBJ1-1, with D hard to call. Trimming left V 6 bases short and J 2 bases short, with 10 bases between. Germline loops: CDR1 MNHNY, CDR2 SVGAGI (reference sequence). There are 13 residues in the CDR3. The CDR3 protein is CASSHEGNTEAFF. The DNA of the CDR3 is TGTGCCAGCAGCCACGAGGGTAACACTGAAGCTTTCTTT.

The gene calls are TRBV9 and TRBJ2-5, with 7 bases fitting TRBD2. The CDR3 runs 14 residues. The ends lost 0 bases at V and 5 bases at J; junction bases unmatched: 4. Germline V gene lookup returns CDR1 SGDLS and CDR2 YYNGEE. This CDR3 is CASSVGPGGETQYF. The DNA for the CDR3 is TGTGCCAGCAGCGTAGGTCCCGGGGGGGAGACCCAGTACTTC.

The CDR3 bases are TGTGCCAGCAGTTTATGGGAACTAGCGGGGGGGCCCGGGGAGCTGTTTTTT. Its translation is CASSLWELAGGPGELFF. This sequence joins TRBV28 and TRBJ2-2, with TRBD2 matching 13 bases. Looked up from germline, CDR1 is MDHEN and CDR2 is SYDVKM. The J segment lost 6 bases and the V segment lost 0 bases, leaving 4 bases of the junction unmatched. The length of the CDR3 is 17 residues.

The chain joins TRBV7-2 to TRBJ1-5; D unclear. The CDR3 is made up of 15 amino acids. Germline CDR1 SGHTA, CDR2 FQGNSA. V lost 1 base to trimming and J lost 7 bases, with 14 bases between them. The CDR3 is CASSLDPGVRQPQHF. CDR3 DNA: TGTGCCAGCAGCTTAGATCCGGGTGTACGGCAGCCCCAGCATTTT. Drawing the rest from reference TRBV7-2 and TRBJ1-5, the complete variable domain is GAGVSQSPSNKVTEKGKDVELRCDPISGHTALYWYRQSLGQGLEFLIYFQGNSAPDKSGLPSDRFSAERTGGSVSTLTIQRTQQEDSAVYLCASSLDPGVRQPQHFGDGTRLSIL.

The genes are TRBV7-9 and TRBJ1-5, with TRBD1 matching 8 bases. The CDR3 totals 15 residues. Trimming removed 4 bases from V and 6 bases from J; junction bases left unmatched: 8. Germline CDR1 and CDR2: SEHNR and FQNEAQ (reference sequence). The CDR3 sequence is CASSSEQGVGQPQHF. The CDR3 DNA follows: TGTGCCAGCAGCTCCGAACAGGGGGTGGGTCAGCCCCAGCATTTT.

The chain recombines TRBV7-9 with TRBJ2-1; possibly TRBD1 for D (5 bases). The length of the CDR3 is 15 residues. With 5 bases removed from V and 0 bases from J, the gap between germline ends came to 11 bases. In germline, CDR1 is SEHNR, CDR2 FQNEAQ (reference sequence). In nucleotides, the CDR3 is TGTGCCAGCAGCGGCCAGGGCGGCTCCTACAATGAGCAGTTCTTC. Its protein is CASSGQGGSYNEQFF.

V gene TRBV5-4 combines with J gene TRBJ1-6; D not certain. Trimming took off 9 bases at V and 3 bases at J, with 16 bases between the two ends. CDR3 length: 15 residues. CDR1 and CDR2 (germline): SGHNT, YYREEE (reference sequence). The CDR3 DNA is TGTGCCAACAGTCCGGGATCGGGCTATAATTCACCCCTCCACTTT. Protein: CANSPGSGYNSPLHF.

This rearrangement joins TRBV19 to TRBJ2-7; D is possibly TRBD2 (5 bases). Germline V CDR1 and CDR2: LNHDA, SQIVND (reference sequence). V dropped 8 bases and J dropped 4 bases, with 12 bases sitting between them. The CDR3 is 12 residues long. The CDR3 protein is CASGPGKYEQYF. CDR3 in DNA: TGTGCCAGTGGCCCGGGGAAGTACGAGCAGTACTTC.

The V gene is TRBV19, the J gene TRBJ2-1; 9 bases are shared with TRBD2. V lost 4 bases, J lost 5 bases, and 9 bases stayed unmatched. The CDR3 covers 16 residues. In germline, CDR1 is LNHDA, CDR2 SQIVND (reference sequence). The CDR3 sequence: CASSTLAGRGDNEQFF. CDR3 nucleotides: TGTGCCAGTAGTACTCTAGCGGGAAGGGGAGACAATGAGCAGTTCTTC.

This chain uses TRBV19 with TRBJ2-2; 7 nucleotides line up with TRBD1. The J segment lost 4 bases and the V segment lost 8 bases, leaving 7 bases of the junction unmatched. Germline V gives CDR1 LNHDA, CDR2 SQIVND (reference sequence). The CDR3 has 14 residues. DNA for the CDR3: TGTGCCAGTCTTCGGACAGGAGGCACCGGGGAGCTGTTTTTT. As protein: CASLRTGGTGELFF.

The CDR3 DNA follows: TGTGCCAGCAGCGCTAGCGGGGGGGCCCTCACCGGGGAGCTGTTTTTT. Its protein is CASSASGGALTGELFF. The rearrangement uses TRBV28 and TRBJ2-2; 12 nucleotides line up with TRBD2. The CDR3 sequence is 16 residues long. The V gene's germline CDR1 is MDHEN and CDR2 SYDVKM. Losses at the gene ends were 6 bases for V and 4 bases for J; bases not matched to a gene: 6.

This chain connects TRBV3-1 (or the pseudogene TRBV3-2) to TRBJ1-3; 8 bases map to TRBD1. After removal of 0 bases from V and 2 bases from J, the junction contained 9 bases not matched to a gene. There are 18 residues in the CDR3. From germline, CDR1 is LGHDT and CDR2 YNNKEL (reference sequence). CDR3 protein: CASSQEKTGRGPGNTIYF. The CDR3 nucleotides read TGTGCCAGCAGCCAAGAGAAAACTGGCAGGGGGCCTGGAAACACCATATATTTT.

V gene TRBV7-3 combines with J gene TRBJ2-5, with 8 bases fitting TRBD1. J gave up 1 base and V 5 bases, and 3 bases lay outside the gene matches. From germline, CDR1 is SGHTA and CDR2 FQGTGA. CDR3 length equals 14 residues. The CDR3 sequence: CASSAGQGQETQYF. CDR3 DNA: TGTGCCAGCAGCGCCGGACAGGGCCAAGAGACCCAGTACTTC.

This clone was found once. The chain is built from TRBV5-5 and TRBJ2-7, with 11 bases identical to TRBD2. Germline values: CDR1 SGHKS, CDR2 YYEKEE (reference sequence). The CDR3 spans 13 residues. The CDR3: CATRLAGSYEQYF. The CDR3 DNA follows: TGTGCAACTCGACTAGCGGGGTCCTACGAGCAGTACTTC.

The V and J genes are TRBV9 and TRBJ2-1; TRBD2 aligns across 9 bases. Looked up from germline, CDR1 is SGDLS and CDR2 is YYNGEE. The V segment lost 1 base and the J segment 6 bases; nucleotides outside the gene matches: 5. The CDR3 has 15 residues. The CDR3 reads CASSVRGGATNEQFF. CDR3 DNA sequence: TGTGCCAGCAGCGTACGCGGGGGGGCCACCAATGAGCAGTTCTTC.

CDR3 sequence: CASSLDRRTEAFF. The CDR3 nucleotides are TGTGCCAGCAGCTTAGACAGGAGGACTGAAGCTTTCTTT. This chain links TRBV6-6 with TRBJ1-1; D may be TRBD1 (6 bases). Germline V lookup: CDR1 MNHNY, CDR2 SVGAGI (reference sequence). Trimming removed 6 bases at V and 5 bases at J, with 13 bases between. The CDR3 covers 13 residues.